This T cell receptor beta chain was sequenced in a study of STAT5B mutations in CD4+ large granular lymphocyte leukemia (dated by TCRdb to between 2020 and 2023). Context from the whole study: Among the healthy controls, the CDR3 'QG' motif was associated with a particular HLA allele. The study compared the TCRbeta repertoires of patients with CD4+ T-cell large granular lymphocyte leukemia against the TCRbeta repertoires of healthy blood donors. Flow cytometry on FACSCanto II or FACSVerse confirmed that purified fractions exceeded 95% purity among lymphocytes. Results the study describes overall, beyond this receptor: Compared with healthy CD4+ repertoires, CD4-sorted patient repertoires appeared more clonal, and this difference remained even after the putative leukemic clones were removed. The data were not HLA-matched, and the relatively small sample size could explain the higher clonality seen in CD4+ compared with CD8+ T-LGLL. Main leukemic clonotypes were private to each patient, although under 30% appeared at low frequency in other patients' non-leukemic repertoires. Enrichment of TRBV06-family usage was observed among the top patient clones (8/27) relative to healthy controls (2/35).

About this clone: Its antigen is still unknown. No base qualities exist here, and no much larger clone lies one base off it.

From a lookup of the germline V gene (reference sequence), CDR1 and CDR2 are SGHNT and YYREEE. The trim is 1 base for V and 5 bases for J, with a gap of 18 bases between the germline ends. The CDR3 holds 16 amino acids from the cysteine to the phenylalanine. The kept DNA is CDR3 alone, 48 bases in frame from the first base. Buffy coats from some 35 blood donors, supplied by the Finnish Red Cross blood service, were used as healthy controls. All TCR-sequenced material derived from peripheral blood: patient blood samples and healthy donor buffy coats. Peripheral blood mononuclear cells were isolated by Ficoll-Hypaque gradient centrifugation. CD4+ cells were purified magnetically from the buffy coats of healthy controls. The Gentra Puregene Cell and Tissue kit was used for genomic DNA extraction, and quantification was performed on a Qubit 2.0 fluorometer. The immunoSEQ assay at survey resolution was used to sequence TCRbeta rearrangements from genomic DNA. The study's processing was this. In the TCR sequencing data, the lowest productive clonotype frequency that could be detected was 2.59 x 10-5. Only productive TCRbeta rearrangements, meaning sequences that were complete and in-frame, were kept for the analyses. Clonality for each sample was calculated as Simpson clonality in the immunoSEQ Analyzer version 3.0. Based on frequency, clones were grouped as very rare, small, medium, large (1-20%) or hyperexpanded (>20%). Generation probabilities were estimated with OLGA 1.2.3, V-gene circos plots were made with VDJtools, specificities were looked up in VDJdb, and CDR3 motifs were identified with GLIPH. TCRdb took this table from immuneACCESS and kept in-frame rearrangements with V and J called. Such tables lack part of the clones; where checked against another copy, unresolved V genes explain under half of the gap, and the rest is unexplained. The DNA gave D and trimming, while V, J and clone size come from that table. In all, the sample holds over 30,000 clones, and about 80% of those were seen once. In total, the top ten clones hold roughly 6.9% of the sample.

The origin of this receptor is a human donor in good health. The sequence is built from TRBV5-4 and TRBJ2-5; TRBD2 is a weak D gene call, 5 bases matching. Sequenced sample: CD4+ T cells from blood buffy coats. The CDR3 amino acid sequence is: CASSLPGKRHGETQYF. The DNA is TGTGCCAGCAGCTTGCCCGGGAAGCGACACGGGGAGACCCAGTACTTC.